This TCR beta chain was recovered during a study of regulatory T cells in long-lasting Graves disease. Whole-study results and caveats: Less diverse TCR repertoires were seen in persistent Graves' patients than in newly diagnosed ones.

Researchers made TCR beta libraries by using iRepertoire HTBI primers and running Arm-PCR on CDR3 regions. Authors' methods: Identification of gene segments yielded some 61 TRBV and 12 to 15 TRBJ across samples. TCRdb called the multiplex PCR reads again in MiXCR, with one record for every CDR3 protein. TCRdb, not the original authors, processed these V and J calls. The repertoire holds approximately 250,000 distinct CDR3 sequences, with about 16% as singletons. This clonotype showed up many times. Its antigen is unidentified. Germline V lookup: CDR1 SGHTA, CDR2 FQGNSA. This CDR3 has 16 amino acids. Trimming removed 6 bases from V and 4 bases from J, with 21 bases in between. As for time point: newly diagnosed GD, antithyroid drugs for less than 3 months. Generation of the TCR library employed RNA extracted from PBMCs.

This clonotype was obtained from a female donor with Graves disease. The sequencing used peripheral blood mononuclear cells (PBMCs), collected at new diagnosis, from a patient treated with antithyroid drugs. The chain combines TRBV7-2 with TRBJ1-2; D is undetermined. In nucleotides, the CDR3 is TGTGCCAGCAGATCACCTGTCGGGCAGGATAGCTATGGCTACACCTTC. Amino acids: CASRSPVGQDSYGYTF. Based on the CDR3 plus reference TRBV7-2 and TRBJ1-2, the full variable domain is GAGVSQSPSNKVTEKGKDVELRCDPISGHTALYWYRQSLGQGLEFLIYFQGNSAPDKSGLPSDRFSAERTGGSVSTLTIQRTQQEDSAVYLCASRSPVGQDSYGYTFGSGTRLTVV.